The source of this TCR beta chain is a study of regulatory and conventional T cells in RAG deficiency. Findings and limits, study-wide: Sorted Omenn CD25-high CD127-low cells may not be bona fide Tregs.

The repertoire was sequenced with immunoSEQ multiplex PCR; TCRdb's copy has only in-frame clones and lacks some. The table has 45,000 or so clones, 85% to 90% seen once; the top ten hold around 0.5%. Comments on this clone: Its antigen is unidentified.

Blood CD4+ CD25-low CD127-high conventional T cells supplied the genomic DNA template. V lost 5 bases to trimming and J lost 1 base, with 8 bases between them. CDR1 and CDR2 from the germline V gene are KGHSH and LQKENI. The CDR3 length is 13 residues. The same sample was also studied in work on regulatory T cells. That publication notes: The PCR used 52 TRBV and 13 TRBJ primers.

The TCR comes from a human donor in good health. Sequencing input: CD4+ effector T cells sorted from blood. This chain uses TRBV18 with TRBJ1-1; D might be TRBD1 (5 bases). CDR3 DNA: TGTGCCAGCTCATCGGGACGGAACACTGAAGCTTTCTTT. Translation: CASSSGRNTEAFF.